One and the same sample provided the 5 T cell receptor beta chains below, sequenced in a study of low-dose radiotherapy and immunotherapy resistance in tumors. TRAV and TRBV primers primed cDNA for both TCRalpha and TCRbeta. An approximately 19-cycle PCR with a constant-region primer and V-primer adapter amplified TCRs. TCRdb recomputed calls from the reads with MiXCR, one row per CDR3 protein. The data contain around 14,000 distinct CDR3 sequences, 40% to 60% of them singletons. The receptors were sampled from a human donor with advanced metastatic prostate, ovarian, gallbladder or colorectal cancer (not recorded which). This table probably holds off-target reads from a library built for another chain.

This clonotype came up a few times. CDR3 in DNA: TGTGCCAGCAGCTTGGGAGGGCAGGGGGAGGATGGCTACACCTTC. Its protein product is CASSLGGQGEDGYTF. The rearrangement links TRBV5-4 to TRBJ1-2; 7 nucleotides align to TRBD1. Germline values: CDR1 SGHNT, CDR2 YYREEE (reference sequence). Trimming cost V 0 bases and J 6 bases; bases outside gene matches: 8. CDR3 size: 15 residues.

The chain combines TRBV13 with TRBJ2-7, with 9 bases that match TRBD1. The CDR3 extends over 14 amino acids. The V gene end was trimmed by 6 bases and the J gene end by 5 bases; junction bases not matched to a gene: 8. Germline V gene sequence: CDR1 PRHDT, CDR2 FYEKMQ (reference sequence). The CDR3 reads CASRLTGGLDEQYF. DNA for the CDR3: TGTGCCAGCAGGCTGACAGGGGGTCTGGACGAGCAGTACTTC. Using reference TRBV13 and TRBJ2-7 for the parts outside the CDR3, the full variable domain is AAGVIQSPRHLIKEKRETATLKCYPIPRHDTVYWYQQGPGQDPQFLISFYEKMQSDKGSIPDRFSAQQFSDYHSELNMSSLELGDSALYFCASRLTGGLDEQYFGPGTRLTVT.

This clonotype was counted only a few times. The rearrangement joins TRBV5-1 to TRBJ1-4; TRBD1 might be the D (5 bases). The CDR3 is 14 amino acids. Germline CDR1 reads SGHRS; CDR2 reads YFSETQ. The germline V and J ends were trimmed by 4 bases and 4 bases, with 11 bases remaining between them. The DNA for the CDR3 is TGCGCCAGCAGCCCCGGGGCCGTTAATGAAAAACTGTTTTTT. It specifies CASSPGAVNEKLFF.

The chain links TRBV28 to TRBJ2-7, with D hard to call. The CDR3 is 12 residues long. V was pared by 6 bases and J by 3 bases, with 9 bases between. Looked up from germline, CDR1 is MDHEN and CDR2 is SYDVKM. CDR3 in amino acids: CASRGTFYEQYF. The DNA of the CDR3 is TGTGCCAGCAGAGGCACCTTCTACGAGCAGTACTTC. The whole variable domain, remainder taken from reference TRBV28 and TRBJ2-7, is DVKVTQSSRYLVKRTGEKVFLECVQDMDHENMFWYRQDPGLGLRLIYFSYDVKMKEKGDIPEGYSVSREKKERFSLILESASTNQTSMYLCASRGTFYEQYFGPGTRLTVT.

V is TRBV4-2 and J is TRBJ2-5, with 7 bases matching TRBD2. With 0 bases clipped from V and 5 bases from J, the junction kept 3 bases outside the gene matches. Germline V gene data show CDR1 as LGHNA and CDR2 as YNFKEQ. The CDR3 runs to 14 residues. CDR3 in DNA: TGTGCCAGCAGCCAAGATCGGGGGGTTGAGACCCAGTACTTC. Its translation: CASSQDRGVETQYF.